This entry is about one T cell receptor beta chain. Its antigen is not known. The patients chosen for sequencing had shown expansion of CD8+CD57+ cells (detected by flow cytometry). Profiling of TCR beta VDJ combinations and CDR3 sequences used genomic DNA as template. TCRdb re-derived calls from the reads in MiXCR, one entry per CDR3 protein. The sample consists of 150,000 to 200,000 distinct CDR3 sequences, approximately 52% of them appearing once. V lost 11 bases, J lost 7 bases, and 15 bases stayed unmatched. The CDR3 is 14 amino acids. CDR1 and CDR2 from the germline V gene are SNHLY and FYNNEI. These data originate in a study of CD8+CD57+ T cells in acquired aplastic anemia. Study observations and caveats: Patient and control CD8+ Simpson's diversity was not significantly different.

Sequencing used sorted CD4+, CD8+, or CD8+CD57+ T cells (not recorded which) from PBMCs. The rearrangement links TRBV2 to TRBJ2-5; 8 nucleotides agree with TRBD2. The source of this sequence is a human donor with aplastic anemia. The DNA for the CDR3 is TGTGCCGGAACTAATGGACTAGCACCGAGGACCCAGTACTTC. Its protein is CAGTNGLAPRTQYF.